This entry lists 30 T cell receptor beta chains sequenced from one sample in a study of human T cells and chemical hapten exposure (dated by TCRdb to about 2021). Libraries were constructed by RACE. The sequencing machine was a NextSeq 500. TCRdb itself trimmed the public reads at Q25 with fastp, ran MiXCR and retained productive beta chains. Each CDR3 protein appears once, grouped with its most common genes and DNA. This sample lists roughly 100,000 distinct CDR3 sequences; 30% to 35% were detected once. The ten largest clones capture roughly 3% of the sample. The intended sense of this specimen's time point label: patch test 3, about 24 weeks after DPC sensitization. The treatment or condition label on this specimen signifies: therapeutic diphenylcyclopropenone sensitization with weekly scalp DPC. Sample: whole blood, taken in connection with sensitization to the hapten diphenylcyclopropenone (DPC). Receptor source: a man aged 40-55 years with alopecia areata. Some clones in this sample may be carry-over from other donors' samples.

This clonotype was observed a few times. This sequence joins TRBV28 and TRBJ2-5, with TRBD2 matching over 7 bases. There are 13 residues in the CDR3. Trimming took 7 bases from V and 4 from J; bases not matched to a gene: 6. Per germline, CDR1 MDHEN and CDR2 SYDVKM. The CDR3 reads CASTLGGVETQYF. As DNA, the CDR3 is TGTGCCAGCACCCTTGGGGGGGTAGAGACCCAGTACTTC.

V and J are TRBV28 and TRBJ1-1; 7 bases are shared with TRBD1. The CDR3 length is 14 residues. Trimming removed 6 bases from V and 7 bases from J; junction bases left unmatched: 11. Germline loops: CDR1 MDHEN, CDR2 SYDVKM. Here the CDR3 reads CASRMTGRRSEAFF. The CDR3, as DNA: TGTGCCAGCAGAATGACAGGGCGTAGGAGTGAAGCTTTCTTT.

The J gene is TRBJ2-6, the V gene TRBV19; D call uncertain. V lost 5 bases and J lost 3, with 8 bases in between. This CDR3 is 14 amino acids long. Germline loops: CDR1 LNHDA, CDR2 SQIVND (reference sequence). As DNA, the CDR3 is TGTGCCAGTAGTCCAAGTGTTGGGGCCAACGTCCTGACTTTC. Encoded protein: CASSPSVGANVLTF.

This clonotype has more than one count but fewer than ten. The chain links TRBV9 to TRBJ2-2, with 10 bases aligning to TRBD2. The J segment lost 7 bases and the V segment lost 0 bases, leaving 9 bases of the junction unmatched. This CDR3 is 17 amino acids long. Germline CDR1 reads SGDLS; CDR2 reads YYNGEE. CDR3 amino acids: CASSVEAGGPRGGELFF. CDR3 nucleotide sequence: TGTGCCAGCAGCGTAGAAGCGGGAGGGCCGAGAGGCGGGGAGCTGTTTTTT.

This sequence joins TRBV9 and TRBJ2-1, with 9 bases fitting TRBD2. CDR3 length: 15 amino acids. The V segment lost 0 bases and the J segment 6 bases; nucleotides outside the gene matches: 4. Germline CDR1 reads SGDLS; CDR2 reads YYNGEE. This chain's CDR3 is CASSVDGGRVNEQFF. The CDR3 nucleotides are TGTGCCAGCAGCGTAGACGGCGGGAGGGTCAATGAGCAGTTCTTC.

V usage is TRBV28 and J usage is TRBJ2-1; 10 bases line up with TRBD2. With 8 bases clipped from V and 6 bases from J, the junction kept 10 bases outside the gene matches. This CDR3 comprises 15 residues. Germline V gene lookup returns CDR1 MDHEN and CDR2 SYDVKM. CDR3 region: CASFSSGRSVNEQFF. In DNA form, the CDR3 reads TGTGCCAGCTTCAGTAGCGGGAGGTCAGTCAATGAGCAGTTCTTC.

This clonotype occurred a few times. Germline is not matched at one junction end, which may reflect a read error. This chain links TRBV5-1 with TRBJ2-3; maybe TRBD1 (5 bases). CDR1 SGHRS and CDR2 YFSETQ come from the germline V gene. The CDR3 totals 13 residues. CDR3 coding DNA: TGTGCCAGCAGCTTAGGGGGCACAGATACGCAGTATTTT. Amino acid sequence: CASSLGGTDTQYF.

The V gene is TRBV7-8, the J gene TRBJ2-3; either TRBD1 or TRBD2 may supply D (5 bases each). V lost 10 bases and J 8 bases, leaving 13 bases between the germline ends. The CDR3 has 11 residues. The germline gives CDR1 SGHVS, CDR2 FQNEAQ. The CDR3: CATQEESTQYF. The CDR3 coding sequence is TGTGCCACACAGGAGGAGAGTACGCAGTATTTT.

The rearrangement uses TRBV18 and TRBJ2-1; D might be TRBD2 (6 bases). Germline lookup yields CDR1 KGHSH and CDR2 LQKENI. Trimming stripped 3 bases from V and 6 bases from J, with 12 bases between. There are 14 residues in the CDR3. The CDR3 is CASSPGLLGNEQFF. The CDR3, as DNA: TGTGCCAGCTCACCGGGACTGCTGGGCAATGAGCAGTTCTTC.

This sequence joins TRBV5-1 and TRBJ2-1; 9 nucleotides agree with TRBD2. Germline V gene data show CDR1 as SGHRS and CDR2 as YFSETQ. The junction had 7 bases not matched to a gene; V was cut back by 5 bases and J by 7 bases. The CDR3 runs 14 residues. For the CDR3, the DNA is TGCGCCAGCAGTTTGCGGGAGGGCCATAATGAGCAGTTCTTC. It specifies CASSLREGHNEQFF.

This chain uses TRBV6-2 or TRBV6-3 with TRBJ2-1, with unresolved D. Germline V gene data show CDR1 as MNHEY and CDR2 as SVGEGT. This CDR3 has 12 amino acids. Trimming stripped 5 bases from V and 7 bases from J, with 9 bases between. CDR3 DNA sequence: TGTGCCAGCAGTCCAATCAAGAATGAGCAGTTCTTC. Translation gives CASSPIKNEQFF.

This clonotype has a handful of counts. The rearrangement links TRBV6-5 to TRBJ1-5; 7 bases align to TRBD1. V trimming: 5 bases; J trimming: 4 bases; junction bases outside the gene matches: 5. This CDR3 is 14 amino acids long. Per the germline V gene, CDR1 is MNHEY and CDR2 is SVGAGI. The CDR3 region has the DNA TGTGCCAGCAGTCGTGGGACAGCTAATCAGCCCCAGCATTTT. As protein: CASSRGTANQPQHF.

This clonotype came up a few times. This chain connects TRBV28 to TRBJ2-5, with D tentatively TRBD2 (5 bases). The CDR3 is 14 amino acids. Between the trimmed V and J ends, which lost 4 bases and 7 bases, there was a span of 16 bases. The germline V gene has CDR1 MDHEN and CDR2 SYDVKM. The chain's CDR3 is CASSSPTLAGTQYF. The CDR3 region has the DNA TGTGCCAGCAGTTCCCCGACACTTGCGGGGACCCAGTACTTC.

The rearrangement links TRBV3-1 to TRBJ2-2, with D possibly being TRBD1 or TRBD2 (5 bases each). This CDR3 has 15 amino acids. Trimming removed 4 bases at V and 6 bases at J, with 15 bases between. The germline V gene has CDR1 LGHDT and CDR2 YNNKEL (reference sequence). This CDR3 reads CASSLERGVAGELFF. The CDR3 bases are TGTGCCAGCAGCCTCGAGAGGGGCGTTGCCGGGGAGCTGTTTTTT. Combining the CDR3 with reference TRBV3-1 and TRBJ2-2 gives the whole variable domain DTAVSQTPKYLVTQMGNDKSIKCEQNLGHDTMYWYKQDSKKFLKIMFSYNNKELIINETVPNRFSPKSPDKAHLNLHINSLELGDSAVYFCASSLERGVAGELFFGEGSRLTVL.

The table lists this clonotype with a few counts. The rearrangement joins TRBV6-1 to TRBJ1-1; D not resolved. This CDR3 is 15 amino acids long. Germline V gene sequence: CDR1 MNHNS, CDR2 SASEGT. Trimming removed 7 bases at V and 4 bases at J, with 19 bases between. In DNA, the CDR3 is TGTGCCAGCACCGGAGGTGGCTGGGCTGGCACTGAAGCTTTCTTT. Its protein product is CASTGGGWAGTEAFF.

The V call is TRBV27, the J call TRBJ1-5, with D perhaps matching TRBD1 (6 bases). Trimming stripped 2 bases from V and 5 bases from J, with 13 bases between. The CDR3 consists of 15 residues. Germline V gene lookup returns CDR1 MNHEY and CDR2 SMNVEV (reference sequence). CDR3 residues: CASSLTGTGHQPQHF. CDR3 bases: TGTGCCAGCAGTTTAACAGGGACGGGGCATCAGCCCCAGCATTTT.

This clonotype was detected only a few times. The V call is TRBV24-1, the J call TRBJ2-1, with D possibly being TRBD1 or TRBD2 (5 bases each). CDR3 length: 14 amino acids. The V and J ends lost 1 base and 8 bases respectively, with 11 bases between them. Germline assignment: CDR1 KGHDR and CDR2 SFDVKD. CDR3 region: CATSDFRGDDEQFF. The CDR3 bases are TGTGCCACCAGTGATTTTCGGGGCGATGATGAGCAGTTCTTC.

The V gene is TRBV12-3 or TRBV12-4, the J gene TRBJ1-6, with no clear D. The CDR3 length is 13 residues. V gave up 7 bases and J gave up 7 bases, with 11 bases separating them. The CDR3 loop reads CASTVDLNSPLHF. The CDR3 DNA follows: TGTGCCAGCACCGTTGACCTGAATTCACCCCTCCACTTT.

The V call is TRBV20-1, the J call TRBJ2-3; TRBD1 matches 8 bases. The CDR3 extends over 14 amino acids. The germline CDR1 and CDR2 sequences are DFQATT and SNEGSKA (reference sequence). V was pared by 5 bases and J by 5 bases, with 9 bases of the junction left unmatched. The DNA of the CDR3 is TGCAGTGCTGGAACGGACAGGGAAGAAGATACGCAGTATTTT. This sequence encodes CSAGTDREEDTQYF.

V is TRBV12-3 or TRBV12-4 and J is TRBJ1-1, with 10 bases matching TRBD1. This CDR3 has 15 residues. Trimming at V came to 8 bases and at J to 1 base, leaving 7 bases not matched to a gene. CDR3 region: CASRDRGMTNTEAFF. As DNA, the CDR3 is TGTGCCAGCCGGGACAGGGGTATGACGAACACTGAAGCTTTCTTT.

This clonotype was picked up a small number of times. This chain links TRBV5-1 with TRBJ1-4, with 10 bases fitting TRBD1. CDR3 length equals 16 residues. Trimming cost V 4 bases and J 6 bases; bases outside gene matches: 9. The germline V gene encodes CDR1 SGHRS and CDR2 YFSETQ. CDR3 region: CASSPRQGAKDEKLFF. The CDR3 coding sequence is TGCGCCAGCAGCCCCCGACAGGGGGCAAAGGATGAAAAACTGTTTTTT. Using reference TRBV5-1 and TRBJ1-4 for the parts outside the CDR3, the full variable domain is KAGVTQTPRYLIKTRGQQVTLSCSPISGHRSVSWYQQTPGQGLQFLFEYFSETQRNKGNFPGRFSGRQFSNSRSEMNVSTLELGDSALYLCASSPRQGAKDEKLFFGSGTQLSVL.

This clonotype was picked up a small number of times. In nucleotides, the CDR3 is TGTGCCAGCAGTACCCCAAGGGGAGGTGAGACCCAGTACTTC. This gives the protein CASSTPRGGETQYF. The chain carries TRBV6-2 or TRBV6-3 and TRBJ2-5, with a weak D call TRBD2 (6 bases). V was clipped by 5 bases and J by 5 bases, with 15 bases between them. The germline gives CDR1 MNHEY, CDR2 SVGEGT. The CDR3 is 14 amino acids.

This clonotype has only a few counts. The V and J genes are TRBV11-1 and TRBJ1-1; the D is unclear. Trimming stripped 5 bases from V and 0 bases from J, with 7 bases between. Germline V CDR1 and CDR2: SGHAT, FQDESV (reference sequence). The length of the CDR3 is 13 residues. The DNA for the CDR3 is TGTGCCAGCAGCCCAGAGCTGAACACTGAAGCTTTCTTT. Residues: CASSPELNTEAFF.

This clonotype has just a few counts. The rearrangement joins TRBV7-9 to TRBJ2-7, with D possibly being TRBD1 or TRBD2 (5 bases each). Germline V gene lookup returns CDR1 SEHNR and CDR2 FQNEAQ (reference sequence). V was trimmed by 5 bases and J by 4 bases, leaving 18 bases between them. The CDR3 is made up of 15 amino acids. This chain's CDR3 is CASSLRDRGLYEQYF. The CDR3 nucleotides read TGTGCCAGCAGCCTCAGGGACCGAGGCCTTTACGAGCAGTACTTC.

The chain uses TRBV13 and TRBJ2-1, with D tentatively TRBD1 or TRBD2 (5 bases each). The ends were cut back, 4 bases at V and 8 bases at J, with 15 bases in the middle. CDR1 is PRHDT and CDR2 is FYEKMQ in the germline V gene (reference sequence). This CDR3 is 14 amino acids long. The CDR3 bases are TGTGCCAGCAGCTGGGGACCCCTCTGGGATGAGCAGTTCTTC. It specifies CASSWGPLWDEQFF. The full variable domain, rest sourced from reference TRBV13 and TRBJ2-1, is AAGVIQSPRHLIKEKRETATLKCYPIPRHDTVYWYQQGPGQDPQFLISFYEKMQSDKGSIPDRFSAQQFSDYHSELNMSSLELGDSALYFCASSWGPLWDEQFFGPGTRLTVL.

The chain employs TRBV5-6 and TRBJ1-2; maybe TRBD1 (6 bases). CDR1 and CDR2 (germline): SGHDT, YYEEEE. This CDR3 is built from 15 residues. The ends were cut back, 5 bases at V and 0 bases at J, with 14 bases in the middle. For the CDR3, the DNA is TGTGCCAGCAGATCTGACAGACAGGCTAACTATGGCTACACCTTC. Its protein product is CASRSDRQANYGYTF.

V gene TRBV9 combines with J gene TRBJ2-1; 9 bases agree with TRBD2. Germline V CDR1 and CDR2: SGDLS, YYNGEE. The V and J ends lost 2 bases and 2 bases, in that order; junction bases with no gene match: 11. The length of the CDR3 is 18 residues. This CDR3 is CASSVSPLAGRTYNEQFF. CDR3 DNA: TGTGCCAGCAGCGTTTCCCCTCTAGCGGGACGGACCTACAATGAGCAGTTCTTC.

The rearrangement joins TRBV20-1 to TRBJ2-3, with 9 bases lining up with TRBD2. CDR3 length: 13 residues. The germline V gene has CDR1 DFQATT and CDR2 SNEGSKA (reference sequence). Trimming took 6 bases from V and 8 from J; bases not matched to a gene: 9. Here the CDR3 DNA reads TGCAGTGCAGTGATAGCGGGAGAGGGTACGCAGTATTTT. Translating gives CSAVIAGEGTQYF.

This sequence joins TRBV7-2 and TRBJ2-7, with D unclear. Germline CDR1 SGHTA, CDR2 FQGNSA. CDR3 length equals 13 residues. V was pared by 5 bases and J by 5 bases, with 13 bases between. The CDR3 protein is CASSPGYSNEQYF. The CDR3 coding sequence is TGTGCCAGCAGCCCCGGTTATTCTAACGAGCAGTACTTC.

The rearrangement joins TRBV7-8 to TRBJ2-1, with 9 positions matching TRBD1. The trim removed 4 bases at V and 5 bases at J, leaving 12 bases unmatched. The length of the CDR3 is 17 residues. CDR1 and CDR2 from the germline V gene are SGHVS and FQNEAQ. CDR3 DNA sequence: TGTGCCAGCAGCTATGGACAGGGGCCCCAGGGACACAATGAGCAGTTCTTC. It yields the protein CASSYGQGPQGHNEQFF.